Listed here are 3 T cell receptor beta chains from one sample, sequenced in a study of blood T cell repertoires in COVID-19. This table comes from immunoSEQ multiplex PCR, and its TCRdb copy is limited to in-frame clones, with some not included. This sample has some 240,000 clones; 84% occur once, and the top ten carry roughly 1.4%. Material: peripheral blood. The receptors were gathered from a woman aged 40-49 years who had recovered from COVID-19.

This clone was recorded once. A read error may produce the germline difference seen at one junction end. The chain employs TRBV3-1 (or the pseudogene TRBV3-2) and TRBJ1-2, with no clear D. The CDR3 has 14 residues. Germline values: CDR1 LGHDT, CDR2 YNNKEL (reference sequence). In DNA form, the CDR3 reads TGTGCCAGCAGCCTAACCTCCGTCACTTATGACTACACCTTC. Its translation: CASSLTSVTYDYTF.

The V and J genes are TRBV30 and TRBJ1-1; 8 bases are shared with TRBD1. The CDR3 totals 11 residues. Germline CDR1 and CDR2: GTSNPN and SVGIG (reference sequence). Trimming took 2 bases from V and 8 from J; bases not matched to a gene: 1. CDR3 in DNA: TGTGCCTGGAGTCGACAGGGGGAAGCTTTCTTT. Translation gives CAWSRQGEAFF.

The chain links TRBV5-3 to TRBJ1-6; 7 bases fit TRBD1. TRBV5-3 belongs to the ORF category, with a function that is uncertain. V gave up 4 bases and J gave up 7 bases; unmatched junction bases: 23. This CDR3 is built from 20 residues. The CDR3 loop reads CARSVPGGPGPEVTNSPLHF. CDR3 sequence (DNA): TGTGCCAGAAGCGTGCCAGGGGGTCCCGGACCTGAGGTAACAAATTCACCCCTCCACTTT.